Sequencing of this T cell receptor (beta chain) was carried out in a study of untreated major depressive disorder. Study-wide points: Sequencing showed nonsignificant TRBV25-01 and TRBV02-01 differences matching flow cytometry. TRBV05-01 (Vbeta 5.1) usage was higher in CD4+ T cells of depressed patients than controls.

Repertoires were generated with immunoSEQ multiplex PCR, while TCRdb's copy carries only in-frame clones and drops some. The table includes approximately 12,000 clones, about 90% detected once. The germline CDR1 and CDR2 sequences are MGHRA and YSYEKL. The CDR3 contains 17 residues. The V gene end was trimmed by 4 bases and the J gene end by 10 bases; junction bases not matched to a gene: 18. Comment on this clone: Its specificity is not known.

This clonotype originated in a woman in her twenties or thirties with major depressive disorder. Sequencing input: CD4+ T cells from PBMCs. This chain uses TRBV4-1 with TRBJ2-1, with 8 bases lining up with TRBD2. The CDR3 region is CASSRQTSAGDRGEQFF. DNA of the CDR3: TGCGCCAGCAGCCGACAGACTAGCGCCGGCGATAGGGGAGAGCAGTTCTTC.